These 25 T cell receptor beta chains were sequenced from one sample in a study of T cell repertoires in cytomegalovirus infection. TCRdb independently ran MiXCR on the reads; one entry per CDR3 protein. The sample lists some 150,000 distinct CDR3 sequences; roughly a quarter were seen once. The sample comprised PBMCs. The receptors here all came from a human donor in good health (CMV status not recorded). Some clones in this sample may be carry-over from other donors' samples.

Many counts were recorded for this clonotype. The chain couples TRBV7-2 to TRBJ1-2; 11 bases line up with TRBD1. V gave up 5 bases and J gave up 8 bases; unmatched junction bases: 7. CDR1 is SGHTA, CDR2 FQGNSA, per germline. The CDR3 length is 14 residues. CDR3 sequence reads: CASSLRTGGAGYTF. The CDR3 nucleotides are TGTGCCAGCAGCCTACGGACAGGGGGCGCGGGCTACACCTTC. Using reference TRBV7-2 and TRBJ1-2 for the parts outside the CDR3, the full variable domain is GAGVSQSPSNKVTEKGKDVELRCDPISGHTALYWYRQSLGQGLEFLIYFQGNSAPDKSGLPSDRFSAERTGGSVSTLTIQRTQQEDSAVYLCASSLRTGGAGYTFGSGTRLTVV.

The V and J genes are TRBV28 and TRBJ2-7, with TRBD2 matching over 8 bases. CDR3 length: 15 amino acids. Trimming cost V 8 bases and J 5 bases; bases outside gene matches: 14. Germline-derived CDR1 and CDR2 are MDHEN and SYDVKM. The CDR3 coding sequence is TGTGCCAGCCTCGACGACGGACTAGCAGGCGACGAGCAGTACTTC. Protein sequence: CASLDDGLAGDEQYF.

The chain employs TRBV6-1 and TRBJ2-3; 7 bases are shared with TRBD1. With V trimmed by 0 bases and J by 1 base, 7 bases remained unmatched. CDR1 is MNHNS, CDR2 SASEGT, per germline. CDR3 length: 17 amino acids. This CDR3 reads CASSEARQGLGTDTQYF. Written as DNA, the CDR3 is TGTGCCAGCAGTGAAGCGCGACAGGGTTTGGGCACAGATACGCAGTATTTT.

The chain carries TRBV6-5 and TRBJ2-3; tentatively, D is TRBD2 (5 bases). CDR3 length: 17 amino acids. Looked up from germline, CDR1 is MNHEY and CDR2 is SVGAGI. Trimming took off 0 bases at V and 3 bases at J, with 16 bases between the two ends. CDR3 in amino acids: CASSYSTGFPPTDTQYF. CDR3 nucleotide sequence: TGTGCCAGCAGTTACTCGACGGGGTTTCCCCCTACAGATACGCAGTATTTT.

Only a few counts were recorded for this clonotype. The rearrangement uses TRBV7-2 and TRBJ2-3, with D possibly being TRBD2 (7 bases). V lost 1 base and J lost 3, with 14 bases in between. The CDR3 length is 16 residues. The germline V gene has CDR1 SGHTA and CDR2 FQGNSA. In DNA form, the CDR3 reads TGTGCCAGCAGCTTAGAGGGGAAGGGGGGGACAGATACGCAGTATTTT. Amino acids: CASSLEGKGGTDTQYF.

This clonotype was found many times. The gene calls are TRBV6-5 and TRBJ1-2; 8 bases align to TRBD1. The germline CDR1 and CDR2 sequences are MNHEY and SVGAGI. This CDR3 has 13 amino acids. J lost 2 bases, V lost 4 bases, and 0 bases had no gene match. CDR3 DNA sequence: TGTGCCAGCAGTTGGACAGGGAACTATGGCTACACCTTC. Amino acid sequence: CASSWTGNYGYTF.

By proportion, this clonotype is medium-sized. The rearrangement links TRBV7-2 to TRBJ2-5; 7 positions match TRBD2. V was clipped by 5 bases and J by 4 bases; unmatched bases: 13. In germline, CDR1 is SGHTA, CDR2 FQGNSA. The length of the CDR3 is 16 residues. The CDR3, as DNA: TGTGCCAGCAGCAACCCAGCGTTGGGGGGGAGAGAGACCCAGTACTTC. Encoded protein: CASSNPALGGRETQYF.

V and J are TRBV11-2 and TRBJ2-7; D is unclear. CDR3 size: 15 residues. The V gene's germline CDR1 is SGHAT and CDR2 FQNNGV. With 4 bases removed from V and 3 bases from J, the gap between germline ends came to 16 bases. CDR3 nucleotides: TGTGCCAGCAGCTCCGAGTCGGTTACCAACTACGAGCAGTACTTC. This gives the protein CASSSESVTNYEQYF.

This clonotype was observed at least ten times. The J gene is TRBJ1-4, the V gene TRBV7-2; D remains ambiguous. Trimming left V 1 base short and J 7 bases short, with 7 bases between. CDR1 is SGHTA and CDR2 is FQGNSA in the germline V gene. This CDR3 is built from 13 residues. DNA of the CDR3: TGTGCCAGCAGCTTAGTTCCGGGTGAAAAACTGTTTTTT. Protein sequence: CASSLVPGEKLFF.

CDR3 nucleotides: TGTGCCTGGAGTGTCGCCAGGGAAGGCGGCTACACCTTC. This sequence encodes CAWSVAREGGYTF. The rearrangement links TRBV30 to TRBJ1-2; possible D gene TRBD1, 5 bases. V lost 0 bases, J lost 8 bases, and 13 bases lay in between. CDR3 length equals 13 residues. The germline CDR1 and CDR2 sequences are GTSNPN and SVGIG (reference sequence).

A few counts support this clonotype. The chain is built from TRBV15 and TRBJ1-3, with 9 bases aligning to TRBD1. The ends lost 3 bases at V and 6 bases at J; junction bases unmatched: 6. The CDR3 spans 15 residues. The V gene's germline CDR1 is LNHNV and CDR2 YYDKDF (reference sequence). CDR3 in amino acids: CATSSGGQGANTIYF. CDR3 nucleotides: TGTGCCACCAGCAGTGGGGGACAGGGCGCAAACACCATATATTTT.

V usage is TRBV5-6 and J usage is TRBJ1-1; D is ambiguous. The germline gives CDR1 SGHDT, CDR2 YYEEEE. Trimming removed 2 bases at V and 8 bases at J, with 10 bases between. The CDR3 runs 12 residues. CDR3 in amino acids: CASSFFQEEAFF. The DNA for the CDR3 is TGTGCCAGCAGCTTTTTTCAGGAGGAAGCTTTCTTT.

This clonotype was observed a few times. The rearrangement links TRBV12-3 or TRBV12-4 to TRBJ2-1; no clear D gene. This CDR3 comprises 15 residues. V lost 1 base to trimming and J lost 0 bases, with 7 bases between them. The DNA for the CDR3 is TGTGCCAGCAGTTTAGTCGGAAGCTCCTACAATGAGCAGTTCTTC. Protein sequence: CASSLVGSSYNEQFF.

This clonotype came up many times. V and J are TRBV7-2 and TRBJ2-1, with 9 bases aligning to TRBD2. Germline CDR1 reads SGHTA; CDR2 reads FQGNSA. The CDR3 sequence is 15 residues long. The V segment lost 5 bases and the J segment 8 bases; nucleotides outside the gene matches: 10. CDR3 amino acids: CASSPPGREGYEQFF. The CDR3 DNA follows: TGTGCCAGCAGCCCGCCCGGGCGGGAGGGCTATGAGCAGTTCTTC.

This clonotype was picked up a small number of times. This chain uses TRBV6-1 with TRBJ2-5; TRBD2 aligns across 9 bases. Germline V gene sequence: CDR1 MNHNS, CDR2 SASEGT. This CDR3 has 18 amino acids. V trimming: 1 base; J trimming: 0 bases; junction bases outside the gene matches: 9. The CDR3 protein is CASSEEANLAGHQETQYF. DNA of the CDR3: TGTGCCAGCAGTGAAGAAGCCAACCTAGCGGGACACCAAGAGACCCAGTACTTC.

The J gene is TRBJ2-3, the V gene TRBV11-2; no firm D call. Germline V gene lookup returns CDR1 SGHAT and CDR2 FQNNGV. There are 12 residues in the CDR3. With 5 bases removed from V and 10 bases from J, the gap between germline ends came to 13 bases. The DNA for the CDR3 is TGTGCCAGCAGCCCCCCTAAAAACGCGCAGTATTTT. Its translation: CASSPPKNAQYF.

The chain employs TRBV6-1 and TRBJ2-1; 7 bases map to TRBD1. Germline CDR1 MNHNS, CDR2 SASEGT. This CDR3 spans 15 amino acids. J gave up 0 bases and V 8 bases, and 7 bases lay outside the gene matches. The CDR3 protein is CASSGQPTSYNEQFF. The CDR3, as DNA: TGTGCCAGCTCGGGACAGCCCACCTCCTACAATGAGCAGTTCTTC.

With respect to this clonotype: With a much larger clone just one base away, this may be a read error. The V gene is TRBV19, the J gene TRBJ2-6, with 7 bases fitting TRBD2. Trimming cost V 4 bases and J 0 bases; bases outside gene matches: 3. CDR1 and CDR2 from the germline V gene are LNHDA and SQIVND (reference sequence). The CDR3 is made up of 16 amino acids. The CDR3 nucleotides are TGTGCCAGTAGTAGCGGGGGAATCTCTGGGGCCAACGTCCTGACTTTC. Translation: CASSSGGISGANVLTF.

Concerning this clonotype: A clone one base away is much larger, so this may be a read error. The CDR3 loop is CASSEGHFSGNTIYF. The DNA of the CDR3 is TGTGCCAGCAGTGAAGGGCATTTCTCTGGAAACACCATATATTTT. This chain joins TRBV2 and TRBJ1-3; D not certain. Germline CDR1 SNHLY, CDR2 FYNNEI. Between the trimmed V and J ends, which lost 1 base and 0 bases, there was a span of 7 bases. CDR3 length: 15 amino acids.

This clonotype appeared a few times. The rearrangement links TRBV20-1 to TRBJ2-7; 7 nucleotides agree with TRBD1. The germline V gene encodes CDR1 DFQATT and CDR2 SNEGSKA (reference sequence). The CDR3 length is 15 residues. Trimming cost V 4 bases and J 0 bases; bases outside gene matches: 9. As DNA, the CDR3 is TGCAGTGCTACCGAACCGGGACAGTACTCCTACGAGCAGTACTTC. Translating gives CSATEPGQYSYEQYF.

The gene calls are TRBV7-8 and TRBJ2-1, with D hard to call. The CDR3 totals 14 residues. Germline V gene data show CDR1 as SGHVS and CDR2 as FQNEAQ. Trimming took 5 bases from V and 5 from J, leaving 13 bases between them. The CDR3 protein is CASSKTGPDNEQFF. The CDR3 DNA sequence: TGTGCCAGCAGCAAGACCGGCCCCGACAATGAGCAGTTCTTC.

There are a few counts of this clonotype. The chain links TRBV30 to TRBJ1-2; a weak D match, TRBD1 (5 bases). This CDR3 region has 15 residues. The germline V gene has CDR1 GTSNPN and CDR2 SVGIG (reference sequence). Trimming stripped 0 bases from V and 4 bases from J, with 15 bases between. CDR3 residues: CAWSVQSGTSYGYTF. CDR3 nucleotides: TGTGCCTGGAGTGTACAATCAGGGACCAGCTATGGCTACACCTTC.

This clonotype was observed a single time. A much larger clone lies one base from this, so it may be a read error. The chain recombines TRBV28 with TRBJ2-5; no clear D. The length of the CDR3 is 15 residues. The V gene lost 5 bases and the J gene lost 3 bases, with 16 bases spanning the gap. CDR1 and CDR2 (germline): MDHEN, SYDVKM. The CDR3: CASSKPRILKETQYF. The DNA of the CDR3 is TGTGCCAGCAGTAAGCCCAGGATTCTAAAAGAGACCCAGTACTTC.

CDR3 coding DNA: TGTGCCATCGGTATACTAGCGGGAGGGCCGAATGAGCAGTTCTTC. Residues: CAIGILAGGPNEQFF. V gene TRBV6-8 combines with J gene TRBJ2-1; 13 bases match TRBD2. After removal of 10 bases from V and 7 bases from J, the junction contained 10 bases not matched to a gene. The CDR3 contains 15 residues. The V gene's germline CDR1 is MNHGY and CDR2 SAAAGT.

This clonotype was detected many times. This chain uses TRBV7-6 with TRBJ2-1, with TRBD1 matching 9 bases. The germline V gene encodes CDR1 SGHVS and CDR2 FNYEAQ. The V gene end was trimmed by 5 bases and the J gene end by 4 bases; junction bases not matched to a gene: 6. This CDR3 is built from 15 residues. The CDR3 nucleotides read TGTGCCAGCAGCACGGGACAGGGTGGGTACAATGAGCAGTTCTTC. Translated: CASSTGQGGYNEQFF.